The 29 T cell receptor beta chains listed next were all sequenced from one sample in a study of radiation and T cells in renal cell carcinoma. Here immunoSEQ multiplex PCR was the method, and the copy in TCRdb shows in-frame clones only, minus some. The table has about 150,000 clones, 80% to 90% seen once. Regarding time point: blood 2 weeks post-SBRT. The treatment denotes: 15 Gy SBRT to primary tumor, nephrectomy 4 weeks later. The material was blood, obtained from a patient whose treatment included radiotherapy and nephrectomy. These receptors were obtained from a woman between 45 and 60 years old with renal cell carcinoma.

The chain recombines TRBV10-3 with TRBJ1-2; D is undetermined. The CDR3 extends over 13 amino acids. Deletions cut 0 bases from V and 5 bases from J, with 7 bases between. Germline-derived CDR1 and CDR2 are ENHRY and SYGVKD. CDR3 sequence: CAISESIQYGYTF. In DNA form, the CDR3 reads TGTGCCATCAGTGAGTCGATACAGTATGGCTACACCTTC.

In DNA, the CDR3 is TGTGCCAGCAGCTTAGTTGCGGTCGCGGGGTATAGCACAGATACGCAGTATTTT. Its protein product is CASSLVAVAGYSTDTQYF. The chain couples TRBV7-8 to TRBJ2-3, with D possibly being TRBD2 (6 bases). V lost 1 base and J 0 bases, leaving 17 bases between the germline ends. The CDR3 has 18 residues. CDR1 and CDR2 from the germline V gene are SGHVS and FQNEAQ. Full variable domain (remainder filled in from reference TRBV7-8 and TRBJ2-3): GAGVSQSPRYKVAKRGQDVALRCDPISGHVSLFWYQQALGQGPEFLTYFQNEAQLDKSGLPSDRFFAERPEGSVSTLKIQRTQQEDSAVYLCASSLVAVAGYSTDTQYFGPGTRLTVL.

The chain links TRBV7-8 to TRBJ1-2; D may be TRBD1 (6 bases). Deletions cut 4 bases from V and 4 bases from J, with 19 bases between. Germline assignment: CDR1 SGHVS and CDR2 FQNEAQ. CDR3 length equals 16 residues. For the CDR3, the DNA is TGTGCCAGCAGCTCTAGTGGGGGGCGTACGTTCTATGGCTACACCTTC. This gives the protein CASSSSGGRTFYGYTF.

The chain is built from TRBV7-6 and TRBJ1-1; 7 bases align to TRBD1. V shed 5 bases, J shed 4 bases, and the junction held 10 bases outside the gene matches. CDR3 size: 15 residues. CDR1 and CDR2 from the germline V gene are SGHVS and FNYEAQ. CDR3 sequence: CASSTSSRGITEAFF. The CDR3 nucleotides are TGTGCCAGCAGCACGTCGAGCAGGGGGATCACTGAAGCTTTCTTT.

The V gene is TRBV6-5, the J gene TRBJ2-3; either TRBD1 or TRBD2 may supply D (5 bases each). The CDR3 totals 15 residues. Germline assignment: CDR1 MNHEY and CDR2 SVGAGI. The V and J ends lost 0 bases and 2 bases respectively, with 9 bases between them. The CDR3 is CASSYSGANTDTQYF. The CDR3 region has the DNA TGTGCCAGCAGTTACTCCGGGGCGAACACAGATACGCAGTATTTT.

The J gene is TRBJ1-1, the V gene TRBV7-2, with no clear D. The CDR3 is 13 amino acids. The germline CDR1 and CDR2 sequences are SGHTA and FQGNSA. The ends were cut back, 2 bases at V and 1 base at J, with 5 bases in the middle. The chain's CDR3 is CASSLQENTEAFF. In DNA, the CDR3 is TGTGCCAGCAGCTTACAGGAGAACACTGAAGCTTTCTTT.

DNA of the CDR3: TGTGCCAGTAGTGGGCGCAGCTCCTACAATGAGCAGTTCTTC. Its translation: CASSGRSSYNEQFF. The V gene is TRBV19, the J gene TRBJ2-1; D gene uncertain. The germline V gene has CDR1 LNHDA and CDR2 SQIVND (reference sequence). Trimming left V 5 bases short and J 0 bases short, with 8 bases between. This CDR3 contains 14 residues.

This chain joins TRBV7-3 and TRBJ2-7; no reliable D call. Deletions cut 5 bases from V and 7 bases from J, with 18 bases between. Germline CDR1 SGHTA, CDR2 FQGTGA. This CDR3 contains 14 residues. Here the CDR3 DNA reads TGTGCCAGCAGCCTAGGAACCACGATGGGGGAGCAGTACTTC. Protein sequence: CASSLGTTMGEQYF.

This chain joins TRBV5-1 and TRBJ2-3; the D gene could be TRBD1 or TRBD2 (5 bases each). Between the trimmed V and J ends, which lost 0 bases and 2 bases, there was a span of 7 bases. CDR3 size: 14 residues. Germline lookup yields CDR1 SGHRS and CDR2 YFSETQ. DNA for the CDR3: TGCGCCAGCAGCTTGGAGGGACCCACAGATACGCAGTATTTT. This codes for CASSLEGPTDTQYF.

This chain links TRBV25-1 with TRBJ1-1; D remains unclear. Germline V gene sequence: CDR1 MGHDK, CDR2 SYGVNS. This CDR3 is 15 amino acids long. Trimming took 4 bases from V and 8 from J, leaving 20 bases between them. CDR3 sequence (DNA): TGTGCCAGCAGTGGTTCCCCTGCCCTGGTCGGCGAAGCTTTCTTT. Translating it yields CASSGSPALVGEAFF.

The chain combines TRBV7-9 with TRBJ1-2, with D hard to call. Germline V gives CDR1 SEHNR, CDR2 FQNEAQ (reference sequence). The CDR3 consists of 12 residues. V shed 4 bases and J shed 5 bases, with 8 bases lying between them. The CDR3 nucleotides read TGTGCCAGCAGCTCACACCATTATGGCTACACCTTC. Its protein is CASSSHHYGYTF.

V usage is TRBV5-4 and J usage is TRBJ2-3, with 9 bases fitting TRBD2. J lost 2 bases, V lost 3 bases, and 10 bases had no gene match. The germline V gene has CDR1 SGHNT and CDR2 YYREEE (reference sequence). The length of the CDR3 is 17 residues. The CDR3 nucleotides read TGTGCCAGCAGCTGGGGACGACTAGCGGAAAACACAGATACGCAGTATTTT. Its protein product is CASSWGRLAENTDTQYF.

The chain is built from TRBV6-6 and TRBJ1-2; 11 bases map to TRBD1. V dropped 4 bases and J dropped 2; count of bases not matched to a gene: 3. CDR3 length: 15 residues. CDR1 and CDR2 (germline): MNHNY, SVGAGI (reference sequence). DNA of the CDR3: TGTGCCAGCAGTTCCTGGACAGGGGGCAACTATGGCTACACCTTC. Its protein product is CASSSWTGGNYGYTF.

The chain recombines TRBV30 with TRBJ2-7, with 7 bases fitting TRBD1. V lost 4 bases, J lost 7 bases, and 13 bases stayed unmatched. Germline CDR1 GTSNPN, CDR2 SVGIG (reference sequence). The CDR3 length is 14 residues. The CDR3 DNA is TGTGCCTGGATTTTGGGGCAGGGGGTGGGGGAGCAGTACTTC. Translating gives CAWILGQGVGEQYF.

The chain employs TRBV2 and TRBJ1-3, with unresolved D. The CDR3 is 16 amino acids. V was cut by 7 bases and J by 0 bases, with 16 bases left in between. CDR1 SNHLY and CDR2 FYNNEI come from the germline V gene. The chain's CDR3 is CASKDMANPSGNTIYF. CDR3 DNA sequence: TGTGCCAGCAAGGATATGGCCAACCCCTCTGGAAACACCATATATTTT.

V is TRBV5-5 and J is TRBJ2-3; D remains ambiguous. Germline-derived CDR1 and CDR2 are SGHKS and YYEKEE (reference sequence). This CDR3 has 15 amino acids. V lost 1 base, J lost 6 bases, and 15 bases lay in between. Here the CDR3 DNA reads TGTGCCAGCAGCTTGTTCGTCCCGTCCAGTGATACGCAGTATTTT. Its translation is CASSLFVPSSDTQYF.

This clone was picked up one time. The genes are TRBV7-2 and TRBJ1-1, with a possible D match to TRBD1 (5 bases). Trimming cost V 1 base and J 0 bases, with 12 bases left between them. The CDR3 runs 16 residues. Germline assignment: CDR1 SGHTA and CDR2 FQGNSA. In nucleotides, the CDR3 is TGTGCCAGCAGCTTAGTTCCGGGGACCATGAACACTGAAGCTTTCTTT. Amino acids: CASSLVPGTMNTEAFF.

This chain connects TRBV5-6 to TRBJ2-5; 7 nucleotides align to TRBD2. In germline, CDR1 is SGHDT, CDR2 YYEEEE. The trim removed 4 bases at V and 4 bases at J, leaving 7 bases unmatched. The CDR3 extends over 14 amino acids. CDR3 bases: TGTGCCAGCAGCACTGGACTAGTGCCAGAGACCCAGTACTTC. It translates to CASSTGLVPETQYF.

This clone was seen only once. The CDR3 sequence is CASSLNTYEQYF. In nucleotides, the CDR3 is TGTGCCAGCAGCTTGAACACCTACGAGCAGTACTTC. The J gene is TRBJ2-7, the V gene TRBV5-4; unclear D gene. The V end lost 1 base, the J end lost 2 bases, and 4 bases lay between the germline ends. Germline V gene sequence: CDR1 SGHNT, CDR2 YYREEE (reference sequence). There are 12 residues in the CDR3. Looking up the rest from reference TRBV5-4 and TRBJ2-7 gives the full variable domain: ETGVTQSPTHLIKTRGQQVTLRCSSQSGHNTVSWYQQALGQGPQFIFQYYREEENGRGNFPPRFSGLQFPNYSSELNVNALELDDSALYLCASSLNTYEQYFGPGTRLTVT.

CDR3 residues: CASSPTLYNEQFF. CDR3 DNA: TGCGCCAGCAGCCCGACCCTATACAATGAGCAGTTCTTC. The chain links TRBV5-1 to TRBJ2-1, with unresolved D. Germline V gives CDR1 SGHRS, CDR2 YFSETQ. V lost 4 bases, J lost 4 bases, and 9 bases lay in between. This CDR3 is 13 amino acids long.

This sequence joins TRBV9 and TRBJ1-1; D gene ambiguous. Trimming took 0 bases from V and 0 from J, leaving 9 bases between them. Germline CDR1 is SGDLS and CDR2 is YYNGEE. The CDR3 runs to 15 residues. The CDR3 DNA is TGTGCCAGCAGCGTAGGAGCCAACATGAACACTGAAGCTTTCTTT. Its translation is CASSVGANMNTEAFF.

The chain is built from TRBV7-8 and TRBJ1-2, with D tentatively TRBD1 (5 bases). Germline CDR1 SGHVS, CDR2 FQNEAQ. The V end lost 1 base, the J end lost 0 bases, and 9 bases lay between the germline ends. The CDR3 length is 15 residues. The CDR3 is CASSLGDGPNYGYTF. CDR3 DNA sequence: TGTGCCAGCAGCTTAGGGGACGGACCTAACTATGGCTACACCTTC.

A single count supports this clone. The chain carries TRBV19 and TRBJ2-5; 9 nucleotides line up with TRBD2. The V gene end was trimmed by 6 bases and the J gene end by 5 bases; junction bases not matched to a gene: 7. CDR1 and CDR2 from the germline V gene are LNHDA and SQIVND (reference sequence). This CDR3 is built from 14 residues. The CDR3 loop reads CASSWSGGRETQYF. CDR3 coding DNA: TGTGCCAGTAGCTGGAGCGGGGGGCGGGAGACCCAGTACTTC.

This sequence joins TRBV5-1 and TRBJ1-2; 8 bases map to TRBD1. V was pared by 4 bases and J by 4 bases, with 6 bases of the junction left unmatched. CDR3 length equals 14 residues. Germline loops: CDR1 SGHRS, CDR2 YFSETQ. The CDR3 is CASSQGTGIYGYTF. CDR3 sequence (DNA): TGCGCCAGCAGCCAGGGGACAGGAATCTATGGCTACACCTTC.

This clone was seen only once. The chain recombines TRBV7-2 with TRBJ2-1; 10 nucleotides line up with TRBD2. This CDR3 region has 16 residues. The germline gives CDR1 SGHTA, CDR2 FQGNSA. Losses at the gene ends were 2 bases for V and 7 bases for J; bases not matched to a gene: 8. The CDR3 reads CASSLSTSGVRNEQFF. The DNA for the CDR3 is TGTGCCAGCAGCTTATCCACTAGCGGGGTAAGGAATGAGCAGTTCTTC.

Notes on this clone: The sample holds other DNA sequences that translate to the same CDR3. V is TRBV5-1 and J is TRBJ1-1; maybe TRBD1 (6 bases). V lost 0 bases to trimming and J lost 4 bases, with 13 bases between them. The germline CDR1 and CDR2 sequences are SGHRS and YFSETQ. The CDR3 runs 15 residues. CDR3 in DNA: TGCGCCAGCAGCTTGGTACAGGGCCGGAGCACTGAAGCTTTCTTT. Residues: CASSLVQGRSTEAFF.

This chain connects TRBV7-3 to TRBJ1-1; D remains unclear. This CDR3 contains 15 residues. CDR1 SGHTA and CDR2 FQGTGA come from the germline V gene. Trimming took off 0 bases at V and 0 bases at J, with 8 bases between the two ends. The CDR3 sequence: CASSLTGGMNTEAFF. CDR3 nucleotides: TGTGCCAGCAGCTTAACGGGCGGAATGAACACTGAAGCTTTCTTT.

The chain couples TRBV7-9 to TRBJ1-4; D might be TRBD1 (6 bases). V was pared by 3 bases and J by 7 bases, with 9 bases between. The CDR3 is 13 residues long. The V gene's germline CDR1 is SEHNR and CDR2 FQNEAQ (reference sequence). The CDR3 loop is CASSFGTLEKLFF. As DNA, the CDR3 is TGTGCCAGCAGCTTCGGGACACTTGAAAAACTGTTTTTT. Filled out from reference TRBV7-9 and TRBJ1-4, the complete variable domain reads DTGVSQNPRHKITKRGQNVTFRCDPISEHNRLYWYRQTLGQGPEFLTYFQNEAQLEKSRLLSDRFSAERPKGSFSTLEIQRTEQGDSAMYLCASSFGTLEKLFFGSGTQLSVL.

V is TRBV6-5 and J is TRBJ2-5, with D unclear. Germline V gene sequence: CDR1 MNHEY, CDR2 SVGAGI. V was clipped by 6 bases and J by 0 bases, with 14 bases between them. The CDR3 is made up of 15 amino acids. The CDR3 DNA sequence: TGTGCCAGCAGGCGGACGCGATCGTACCAAGAGACCCAGTACTTC. This codes for CASRRTRSYQETQYF.